This T cell receptor (beta chain) was sequenced for a study of graft-versus-host responses after intestinal transplantation. The method was immunoSEQ multiplex PCR; TCRdb's version includes in-frame clones alone and lacks a portion of them. The sample lists roughly 80,000 clones, about 90% occurring once. The CDR3 covers 16 residues. The V and J ends lost 8 bases and 6 bases, in that order; junction bases with no gene match: 16. Germline V gene data show CDR1 as MNHNY and CDR2 as SVGAGI (reference sequence). This material consisted of PBMCs, taken 98 days after intestinal transplantation. This receptor was taken from a human patient who received an intestinal transplant, so some T cells may come from the graft donor. This chain connects TRBV6-6 to TRBJ1-1; 9 positions match TRBD1. The DNA of the CDR3 is TGTGCCAGCGGGGATGTTGGACAGGGGATTTTCTCTGAAGCTTTCTTT. Its translation is CASGDVGQGIFSEAFF.